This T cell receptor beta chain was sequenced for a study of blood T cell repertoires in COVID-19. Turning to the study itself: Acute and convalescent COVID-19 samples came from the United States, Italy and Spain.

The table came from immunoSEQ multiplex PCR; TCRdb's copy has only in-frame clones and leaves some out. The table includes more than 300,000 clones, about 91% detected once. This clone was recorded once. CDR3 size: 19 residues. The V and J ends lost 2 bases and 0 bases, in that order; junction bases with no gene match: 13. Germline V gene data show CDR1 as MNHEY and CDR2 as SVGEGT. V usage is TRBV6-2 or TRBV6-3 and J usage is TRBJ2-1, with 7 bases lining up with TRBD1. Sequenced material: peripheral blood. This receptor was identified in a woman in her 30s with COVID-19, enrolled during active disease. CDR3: CASSYPGQPNFFSYNEQFF. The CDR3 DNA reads TGTGCCAGCAGTTACCCGGGACAGCCTAACTTCTTCTCCTACAATGAGCAGTTCTTC.